Each of the 7 T cell receptor beta chains below was sequenced from the same sample in a study of cytomegalovirus exposure and HLA in healthy donors. PCR amplification relied on 60 Vbeta primers (plus 13 Jbeta primers). TCRdb's copy holds only in-frame clones and misses some; the assay was immunoSEQ multiplex PCR. The data show 150,000 or so clones, 72% seen once. The source material was PBMCs. These receptors originate from a human donor in good health.

The J gene is TRBJ2-7, the V gene TRBV6-5, with 7 positions matching TRBD1. This CDR3 is built from 16 residues. Germline V gives CDR1 MNHEY, CDR2 SVGAGI. V was clipped by 0 bases and J by 0 bases; unmatched bases: 5. The chain's CDR3 is CASSYSLGQSSYEQYF. For the CDR3, the DNA is TGTGCCAGCAGTTACTCATTGGGACAGAGCTCCTACGAGCAGTACTTC.

The rearrangement joins TRBV6-5 to TRBJ1-1; D call uncertain. Deletions cut 2 bases from V and 7 bases from J, with 11 bases between. The CDR3 loop spans 13 amino acids. CDR1 and CDR2 (germline): MNHEY, SVGAGI. The chain's CDR3 is CASSYTAGIEAFF. Written as DNA, the CDR3 is TGTGCCAGCAGTTACACCGCAGGCATTGAAGCTTTCTTT.

The chain carries TRBV2 and TRBJ2-7; the D gene is possibly TRBD1 (5 bases). The CDR3 sequence is 14 residues long. Germline V lookup: CDR1 SNHLY, CDR2 FYNNEI. V was pared by 1 base and J by 2 bases, with 9 bases between. CDR3 coding DNA: TGTGCCAGCAGTGAAGGCAGGGCAACCTACGAGCAGTACTTC. Its translation is CASSEGRATYEQYF.

Details on this clone: Different DNA sequences within this sample yield the same CDR3. V gene TRBV30 combines with J gene TRBJ1-1, with D possibly TRBD1 on 5 matching bases. The germline V gene has CDR1 GTSNPN and CDR2 SVGIG (reference sequence). V shed 2 bases and J shed 0 bases, with 13 bases lying between them. The CDR3 is made up of 15 amino acids. The CDR3 nucleotides are TGTGCCTGGAGTCCCGTTACAGGAATGAACACTGAAGCTTTCTTT. Translation: CAWSPVTGMNTEAFF.

The chain links TRBV2 to TRBJ1-4, with D perhaps matching TRBD1 (6 bases). V lost 7 bases and J lost 0, with 15 bases in between. The germline V gene encodes CDR1 SNHLY and CDR2 FYNNEI. There are 16 residues in the CDR3. The CDR3 bases are TGTGCCAGCACTCAGGGGACGTTTGCAACTAATGAAAAACTGTTTTTT. This codes for CASTQGTFATNEKLFF.

This clone was detected many times. The rearrangement links TRBV19 to TRBJ1-3; D gene uncertain. The V end was cut by 3 bases, the J end by 4 bases, with 10 bases between. The CDR3 totals 14 residues. In germline, CDR1 is LNHDA, CDR2 SQIVND (reference sequence). CDR3 sequence (DNA): TGTGCCAGTAGTATGGGAGGGCCCGGAAACACCATATATTTT. Its translation: CASSMGGPGNTIYF.

V gene TRBV9 combines with J gene TRBJ1-1; D may be TRBD1 (6 bases). CDR1 and CDR2 (germline): SGDLS, YYNGEE. The length of the CDR3 is 13 residues. V was cut by 4 bases and J by 5 bases, with 12 bases left in between. CDR3 sequence reads: CASSRDMVTEAFF. CDR3 DNA sequence: TGTGCCAGCAGCAGGGACATGGTAACTGAAGCTTTCTTT.